This T cell receptor (beta chain) stems from a study of T cell changes during pregnancy in multiple sclerosis. This CDR3 has 11 amino acids. V gave up 3 bases and J gave up 13 bases, with 10 bases separating them. The germline V gene encodes CDR1 LNHDA and CDR2 SQIVND (reference sequence). Sequencing used immunoSEQ multiplex PCR; TCRdb keeps in-frame clones, though not all of them. The repertoire holds about 40,000 clones, with 94% as singletons. The sample in question was peripheral blood, obtained in the third trimester of pregnancy. This sequence originates from a female donor with multiple sclerosis, enrolled in a pregnancy study. The chain employs TRBV19 and TRBJ1-3; unclear D gene. The CDR3 sequence is CASSMWMTIYF. CDR3 DNA: TGTGCCAGTAGTATGTGGATGACTATATATTTT.